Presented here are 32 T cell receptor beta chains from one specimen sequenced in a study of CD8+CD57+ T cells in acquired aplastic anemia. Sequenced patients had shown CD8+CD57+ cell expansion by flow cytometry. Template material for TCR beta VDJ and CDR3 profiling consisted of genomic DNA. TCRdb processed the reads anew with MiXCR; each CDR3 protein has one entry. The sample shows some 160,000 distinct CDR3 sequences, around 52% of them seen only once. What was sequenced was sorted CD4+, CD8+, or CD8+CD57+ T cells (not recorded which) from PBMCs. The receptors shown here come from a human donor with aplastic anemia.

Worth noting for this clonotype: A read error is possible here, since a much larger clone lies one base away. This CDR3 is CASRFGEGATEAFF. DNA for the CDR3: TGTGCCAGCAGGTTTGGGGAGGGGGCGACTGAAGCTTTCTTT. The V and J genes are TRBV12-3 or TRBV12-4 and TRBJ1-1; 7 bases agree with TRBD1. V trimming: 6 bases; J trimming: 5 bases; junction bases outside the gene matches: 9. The CDR3 runs 14 residues.

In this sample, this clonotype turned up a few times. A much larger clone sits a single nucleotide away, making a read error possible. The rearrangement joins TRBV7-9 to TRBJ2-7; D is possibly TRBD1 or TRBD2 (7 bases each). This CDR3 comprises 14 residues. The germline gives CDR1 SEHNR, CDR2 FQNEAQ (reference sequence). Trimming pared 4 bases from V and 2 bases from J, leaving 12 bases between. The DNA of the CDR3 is TGTGCCAGCAGCTCACAGGGGACTACCTACGAGCAGTACTTC. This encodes CASSSQGTTYEQYF.

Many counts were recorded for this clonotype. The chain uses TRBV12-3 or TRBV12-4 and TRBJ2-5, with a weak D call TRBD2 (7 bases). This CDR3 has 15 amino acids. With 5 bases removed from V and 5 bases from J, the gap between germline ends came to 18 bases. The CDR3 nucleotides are TGTGCCAGCAGTCCTTTTGGGGGGGCGCCGGAGACCCAGTACTTC. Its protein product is CASSPFGGAPETQYF.

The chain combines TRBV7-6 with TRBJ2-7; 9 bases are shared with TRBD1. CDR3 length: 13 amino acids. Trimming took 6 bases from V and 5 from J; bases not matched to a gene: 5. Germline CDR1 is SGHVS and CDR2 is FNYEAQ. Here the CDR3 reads CASREGTGHEQYF. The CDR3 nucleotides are TGTGCCAGCAGGGAAGGGACAGGGCACGAGCAGTACTTC.

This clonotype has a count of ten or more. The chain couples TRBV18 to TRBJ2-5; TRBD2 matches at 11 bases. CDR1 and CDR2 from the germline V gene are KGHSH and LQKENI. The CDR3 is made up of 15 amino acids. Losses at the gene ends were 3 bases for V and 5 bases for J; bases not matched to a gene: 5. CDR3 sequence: CASSPTSGRGETQYF. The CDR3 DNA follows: TGTGCCAGCTCACCCACTAGCGGGAGAGGCGAGACCCAGTACTTC. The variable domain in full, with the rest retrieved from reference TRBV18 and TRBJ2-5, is NAGVMQNPRHLVRRRGQEARLRCSPMKGHSHVYWYRQLPEEGLKFMVYLQKENIIDESGMPKERFSAEFPKEGPSILRIQQVVRGDSAAYFCASSPTSGRGETQYFGPGTRLLVL.

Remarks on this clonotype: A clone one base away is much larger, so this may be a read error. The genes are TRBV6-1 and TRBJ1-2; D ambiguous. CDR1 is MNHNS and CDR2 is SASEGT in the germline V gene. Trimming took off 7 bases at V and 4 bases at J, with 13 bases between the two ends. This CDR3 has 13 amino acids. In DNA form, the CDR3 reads TGTGCCAGCACTACCGCGACAATCTATGGCTACACCTTC. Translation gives CASTTATIYGYTF.

The CDR3: CAWSSVSAQPQHF. The CDR3 DNA is TGTGCCTGGAGTAGTGTGTCAGCTCAGCCCCAGCATTTT. The chain employs TRBV30 and TRBJ1-5; D not certain. The CDR3 loop spans 13 amino acids. The germline CDR1 and CDR2 sequences are GTSNPN and SVGIG (reference sequence). Trimming removed 2 bases at V and 6 bases at J, with 11 bases between.

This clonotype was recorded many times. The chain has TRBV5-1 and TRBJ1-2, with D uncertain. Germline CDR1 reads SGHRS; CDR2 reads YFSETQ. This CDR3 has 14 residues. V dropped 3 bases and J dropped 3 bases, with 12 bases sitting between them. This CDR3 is CASSSDDWHYGYTF. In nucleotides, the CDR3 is TGCGCCAGCAGCTCGGATGACTGGCACTATGGCTACACCTTC.

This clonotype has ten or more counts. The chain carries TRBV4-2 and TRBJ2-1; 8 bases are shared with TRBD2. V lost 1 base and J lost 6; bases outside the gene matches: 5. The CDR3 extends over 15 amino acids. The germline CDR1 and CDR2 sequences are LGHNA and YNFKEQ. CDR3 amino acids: CASSQGGLVTNEQFF. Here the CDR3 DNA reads TGTGCCAGCAGCCAAGGGGGACTAGTGACCAATGAGCAGTTCTTC.

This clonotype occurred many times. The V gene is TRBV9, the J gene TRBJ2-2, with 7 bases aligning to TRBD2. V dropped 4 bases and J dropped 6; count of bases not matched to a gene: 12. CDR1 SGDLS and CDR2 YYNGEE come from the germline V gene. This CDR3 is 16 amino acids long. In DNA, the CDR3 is TGTGCCAGCAGCCCATCCGGCGGGAGAGGGGCCGGGGAGCTGTTTTTT. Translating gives CASSPSGGRGAGELFF. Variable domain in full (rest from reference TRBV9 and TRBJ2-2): DSGVTQTPKHLITATGQRVTLRCSPRSGDLSVYWYQQSLDQGLQFLIQYYNGEERAKGNILERFSAQQFPDLHSELNLSSLELGDSALYFCASSPSGGRGAGELFFGEGSRLTVL.

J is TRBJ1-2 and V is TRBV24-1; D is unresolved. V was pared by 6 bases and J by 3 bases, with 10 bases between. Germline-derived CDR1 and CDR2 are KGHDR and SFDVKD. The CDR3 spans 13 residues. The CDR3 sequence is CATSKGSDYGYTF. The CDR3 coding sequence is TGTGCCACCAGTAAGGGATCTGACTATGGCTACACCTTC.

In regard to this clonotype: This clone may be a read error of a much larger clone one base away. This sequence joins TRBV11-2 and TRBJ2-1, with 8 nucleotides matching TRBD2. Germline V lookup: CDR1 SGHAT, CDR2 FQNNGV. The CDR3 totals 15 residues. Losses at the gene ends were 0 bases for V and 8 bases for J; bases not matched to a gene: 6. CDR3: CASSLDGTRLDEQFF. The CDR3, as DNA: TGTGCCAGCAGCTTAGACGGGACTAGATTGGATGAGCAGTTCTTC.

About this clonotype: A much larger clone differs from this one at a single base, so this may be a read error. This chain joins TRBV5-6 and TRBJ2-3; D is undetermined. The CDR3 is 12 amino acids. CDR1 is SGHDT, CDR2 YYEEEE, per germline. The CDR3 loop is CVSSLGSYTQYF. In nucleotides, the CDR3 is TGTGTCAGCAGCTTGGGTAGCTATACGCAGTATTTT.

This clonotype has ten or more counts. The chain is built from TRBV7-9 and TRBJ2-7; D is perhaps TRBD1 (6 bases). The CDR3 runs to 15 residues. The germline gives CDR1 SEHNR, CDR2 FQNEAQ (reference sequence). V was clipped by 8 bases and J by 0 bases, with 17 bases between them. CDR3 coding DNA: TGTGCCAGCGGCCAGGGGCGGGTTAGCTCCTACGAGCAGTACTTC. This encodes CASGQGRVSSYEQYF.

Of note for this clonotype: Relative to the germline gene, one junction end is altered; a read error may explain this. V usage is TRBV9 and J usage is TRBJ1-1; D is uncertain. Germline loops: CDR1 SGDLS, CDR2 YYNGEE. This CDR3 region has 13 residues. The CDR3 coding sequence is TGTGCCAGCAGCGTAGACGGGAACACTGAAACTTTCTTT. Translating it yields CASSVDGNTETFF.

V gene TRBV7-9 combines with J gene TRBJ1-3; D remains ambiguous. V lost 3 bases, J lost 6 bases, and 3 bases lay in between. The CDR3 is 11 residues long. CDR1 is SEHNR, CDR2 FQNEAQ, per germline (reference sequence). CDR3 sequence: CASSLENTIYF. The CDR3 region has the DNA TGTGCCAGCAGCTTGGAAAACACCATATATTTT.

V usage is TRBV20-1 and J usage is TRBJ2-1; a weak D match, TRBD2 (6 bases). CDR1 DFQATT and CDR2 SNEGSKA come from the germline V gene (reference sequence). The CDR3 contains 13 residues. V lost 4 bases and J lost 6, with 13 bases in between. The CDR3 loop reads CSATRLEVNEQFF. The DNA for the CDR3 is TGCAGTGCTACCAGACTAGAGGTCAATGAGCAGTTCTTC.

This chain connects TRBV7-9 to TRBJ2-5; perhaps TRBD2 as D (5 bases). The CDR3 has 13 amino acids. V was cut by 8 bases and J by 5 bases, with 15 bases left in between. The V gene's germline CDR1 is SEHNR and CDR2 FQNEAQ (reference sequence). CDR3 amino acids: CASGYNPGETQYF. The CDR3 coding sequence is TGTGCCAGCGGCTACAACCCGGGGGAGACCCAGTACTTC.

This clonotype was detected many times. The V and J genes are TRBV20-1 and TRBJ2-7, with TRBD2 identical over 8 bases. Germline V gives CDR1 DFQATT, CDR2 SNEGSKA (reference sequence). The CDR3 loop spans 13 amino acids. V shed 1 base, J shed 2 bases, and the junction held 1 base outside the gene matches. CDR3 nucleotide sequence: TGCAGTGCTAGAGTTAGCGGGGCCTACGAGCAGTACTTC. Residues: CSARVSGAYEQYF.

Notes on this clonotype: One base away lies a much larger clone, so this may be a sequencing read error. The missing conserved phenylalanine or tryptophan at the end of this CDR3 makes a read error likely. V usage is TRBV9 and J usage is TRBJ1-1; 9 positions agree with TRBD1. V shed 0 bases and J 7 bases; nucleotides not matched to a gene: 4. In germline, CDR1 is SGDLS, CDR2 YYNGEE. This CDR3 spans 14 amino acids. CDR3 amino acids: CASSVGDRGNEAFL. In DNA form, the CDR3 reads TGTGCCAGCAGCGTAGGAGACAGGGGGAATGAAGCTTTCCTT.

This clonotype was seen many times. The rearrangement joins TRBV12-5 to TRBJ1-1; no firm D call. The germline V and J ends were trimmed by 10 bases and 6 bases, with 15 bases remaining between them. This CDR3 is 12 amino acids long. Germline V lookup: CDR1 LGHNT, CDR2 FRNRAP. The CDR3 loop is CANQTRAAEAFF. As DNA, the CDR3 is TGTGCTAATCAGACTCGGGCCGCTGAAGCTTTCTTT.

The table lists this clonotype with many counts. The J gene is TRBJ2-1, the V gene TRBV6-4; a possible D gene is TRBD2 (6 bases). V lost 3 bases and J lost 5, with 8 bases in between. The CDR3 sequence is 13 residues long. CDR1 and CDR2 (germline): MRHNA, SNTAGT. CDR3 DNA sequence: TGTGCCAGCAGTGAACGGGGGAACAATGAGCAGTTCTTC. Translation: CASSERGNNEQFF.

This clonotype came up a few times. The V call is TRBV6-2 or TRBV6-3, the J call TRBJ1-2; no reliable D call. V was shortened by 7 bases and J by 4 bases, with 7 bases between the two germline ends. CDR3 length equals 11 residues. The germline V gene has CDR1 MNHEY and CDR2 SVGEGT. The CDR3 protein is CASMGVYGYTF. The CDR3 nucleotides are TGTGCCAGCATGGGCGTCTATGGCTACACCTTC.

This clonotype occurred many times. The CDR3, as DNA: TGTGCCAGTAGGTTAGCGGGAGGGTTTAGGGGCACCGGGGAGCTGTTTTTT. Translated, it gives CASRLAGGFRGTGELFF. The chain couples TRBV19 to TRBJ2-2, with 11 nucleotides matching TRBD2. V shed 6 bases, J shed 4 bases, and the junction held 10 bases outside the gene matches. The CDR3 is 17 residues long. Germline V CDR1 and CDR2: LNHDA, SQIVND (reference sequence).

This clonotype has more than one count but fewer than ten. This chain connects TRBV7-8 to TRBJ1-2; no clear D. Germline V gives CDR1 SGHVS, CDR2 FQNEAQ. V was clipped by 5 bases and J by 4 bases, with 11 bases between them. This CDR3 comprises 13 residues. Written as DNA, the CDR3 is TGTGCCAGCAGCCAGGAGGCCGTCTATGGCTACACCTTC. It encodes CASSQEAVYGYTF.

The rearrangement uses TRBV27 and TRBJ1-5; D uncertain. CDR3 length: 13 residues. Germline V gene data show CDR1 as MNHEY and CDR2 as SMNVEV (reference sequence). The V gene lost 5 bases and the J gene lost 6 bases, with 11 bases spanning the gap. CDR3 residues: CASSPSEGQPQHF. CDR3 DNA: TGTGCCAGCAGTCCCAGCGAGGGTCAGCCCCAGCATTTT.

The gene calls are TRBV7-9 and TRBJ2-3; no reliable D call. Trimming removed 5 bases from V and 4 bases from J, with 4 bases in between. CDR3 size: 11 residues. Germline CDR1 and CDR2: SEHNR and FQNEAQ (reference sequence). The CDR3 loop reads CASSQSDTQYF. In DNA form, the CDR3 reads TGTGCCAGCAGCCAGTCAGATACGCAGTATTTT.

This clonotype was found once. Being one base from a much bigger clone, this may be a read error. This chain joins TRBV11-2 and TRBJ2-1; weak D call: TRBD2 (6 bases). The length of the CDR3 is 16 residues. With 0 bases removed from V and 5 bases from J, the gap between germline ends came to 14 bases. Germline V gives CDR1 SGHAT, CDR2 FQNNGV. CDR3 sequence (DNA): TGTGCCAGCAGCTTAGATGGGGGGACGGTAAACAATGAGCAGTTCTTC. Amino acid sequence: CASSLDGGTVNNEQFF.

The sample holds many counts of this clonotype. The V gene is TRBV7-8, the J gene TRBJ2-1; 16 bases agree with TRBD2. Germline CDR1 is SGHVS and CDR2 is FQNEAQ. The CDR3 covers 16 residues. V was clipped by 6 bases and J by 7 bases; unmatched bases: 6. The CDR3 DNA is TGTGCCAGCAGTCCAGGGACTAGCGGGAGGGTTAATGAGCAGTTCTTC. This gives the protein CASSPGTSGRVNEQFF.

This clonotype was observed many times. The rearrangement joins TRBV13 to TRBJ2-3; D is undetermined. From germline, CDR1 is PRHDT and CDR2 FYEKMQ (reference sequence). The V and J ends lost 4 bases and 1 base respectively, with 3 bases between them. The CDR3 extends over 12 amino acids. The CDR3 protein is CASSSGTDTQYF. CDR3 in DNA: TGTGCCAGCAGCTCCGGCACAGATACGCAGTATTTT.

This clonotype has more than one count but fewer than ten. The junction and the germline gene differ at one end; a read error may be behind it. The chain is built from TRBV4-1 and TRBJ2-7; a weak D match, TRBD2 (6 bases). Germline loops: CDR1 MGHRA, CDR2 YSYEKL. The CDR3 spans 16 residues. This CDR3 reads CASSQGPRGGPDERYF. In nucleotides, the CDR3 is TGCGCCAGCAGCCAGGGGCCACGAGGAGGGCCCGACGAGCGGTACTTC.

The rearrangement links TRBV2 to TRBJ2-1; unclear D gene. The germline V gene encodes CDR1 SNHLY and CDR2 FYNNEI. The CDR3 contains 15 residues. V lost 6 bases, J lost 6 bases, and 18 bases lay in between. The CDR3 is CASRRAVASSNEQFF. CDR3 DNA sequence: TGTGCCAGCAGACGCGCCGTCGCAAGCAGCAATGAGCAGTTCTTC. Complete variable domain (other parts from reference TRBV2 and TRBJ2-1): EPEVTQTPSHQVTQMGQEVILRCVPISNHLYFYWYRQILGQKVEFLVSFYNNEISEKSEIFDDQFSVERPDGSNFTLKIRSTKLEDSAMYFCASRRAVASSNEQFFGPGTRLTVL.